This TCR beta chain was sequenced during a study of T cells in Graves' hyperthyroidism and ophthalmopathy. TCR beta CDR3 region amplification was performed from RNA transcripts. A set of HTBI primers served as the primers for a first-round RT-PCR of the TCR CDR3. TCRdb fed the multiplex PCR reads into MiXCR, producing one record per CDR3 protein. The sample holds 250,000 to 350,000 distinct CDR3 sequences, approximately 21% seen once. Findings of the study overall: The model forecast ophthalmopathy, anticipating it by a median about 6.5 months before onset. The majority of expanded thyroid clonotypes above 0.001 also appeared in blood.

Trimming removed 7 bases from V and 4 bases from J; junction bases left unmatched: 8. The CDR3 consists of 14 residues. A NOSPECS grade of at least 4, a Clinical Activity Score of at least 3 and duration under 3 months were recorded in ophthalmopathy patients. Diagnosing involved the use of clinical symptoms, serum thyroxine and TRAb, thyroid ultrasound and orbital computed tomography. Turning to this clonotype: What it binds is not known.

The chain recombines TRBV12-3 or TRBV12-4 with TRBJ1-2; 8 bases are shared with TRBD1. The specimen was blood. This receptor was identified in a man aged 30 to 45 with Graves' ophthalmopathy. As DNA, the CDR3 is TGTGCCAGCACGACGACAGGGGCACCCTATGGCTACACCTTC. It encodes CASTTTGAPYGYTF.